The sample holds a few counts of the clone carrying this T cell receptor beta chain. The antigen is not known. The sample comes from a study of blood T cells in healthy people across ages. Study context: T cells yielded about one barcoded beta molecule per two cells through template switching. Study-wide results and caveats: The lack of PBMC sorting stopped any conclusive naive versus antigen-experienced comparison. Comparison with aged donors showed that long-lived donors had more naive CD4+ cells and higher diversity.

V trimming: 4 bases; J trimming: 7 bases; junction bases outside the gene matches: 13. Germline V gene sequence: CDR1 SNHLY, CDR2 FYNNEI. The CDR3 has 16 amino acids. The use of a sample-barcoded 5' primer and a J-beta primer mix characterized a second PCR of about 6 to 12 cycles. Samples each returned at least 3 million CDR3-containing paired-end reads. TCRdb re-called the 5' RACE reads through MiXCR, storing one row per CDR3 protein. Here the sample spans about 400,000 distinct CDR3 sequences, about 49% being singletons. The TCR sequence derives from a man in his 60s in good health. The specimen sequenced was blood. The chain has TRBV2 and TRBJ2-1; 7 nucleotides align to TRBD2. CDR3 loop: CASSGQRTRVSNEQFF. DNA of the CDR3: TGTGCCAGCAGTGGGCAGAGGACTAGGGTGTCGAATGAGCAGTTCTTC. Drawing the rest from reference TRBV2 and TRBJ2-1, the complete variable domain is EPEVTQTPSHQVTQMGQEVILRCVPISNHLYFYWYRQILGQKVEFLVSFYNNEISEKSEIFDDQFSVERPDGSNFTLKIRSTKLEDSAMYFCASSGQRTRVSNEQFFGPGTRLTVL.